These 24 T cell receptor beta chains were all obtained from the same sample, sequenced in a study of HIV-infected patients and healthy controls. TCRdb independently ran MiXCR on the 5' RACE reads; one entry per CDR3 protein. Of more than 60,000 distinct CDR3 sequences listed, approximately 21% are singletons. The sequencing sample was made of CD4+ T cells from blood. All receptors come from a human donor in good health.

This clonotype was seen a handful of times. The V call is TRBV18, the J call TRBJ1-4, with 11 bases aligning to TRBD1. Trimming took 1 base from V and 2 from J; bases not matched to a gene: 6. CDR1 KGHSH and CDR2 LQKENI come from the germline V gene. This CDR3 spans 18 amino acids. The CDR3 DNA is TGTGCCAGCTCACCACAACCAGGACAGGGGGCGACTAATGAAAAACTGTTTTTT. Protein product: CASSPQPGQGATNEKLFF.

This clonotype was observed a few times. J is TRBJ2-1 and V is TRBV4-3, with D uncertain. V lost 4 bases to trimming and J lost 3 bases, with 7 bases between them. The CDR3 is 13 residues long. Germline V gene lookup returns CDR1 LGHNA and CDR2 YSLEER. The CDR3 sequence is CASSPHYYNEQFF. CDR3 DNA: TGCGCCAGCAGCCCCCACTACTACAATGAGCAGTTCTTC.

This clonotype was seen at least ten times. V and J are TRBV5-1 and TRBJ2-3; D remains unclear. Germline-derived CDR1 and CDR2 are SGHRS and YFSETQ. Trimming pared 0 bases from V and 6 bases from J, leaving 11 bases between. This CDR3 has 14 residues. The CDR3 here is CASSLASYYDTQYF. CDR3 in DNA: TGCGCCAGCAGCTTGGCATCCTATTATGATACGCAGTATTTT.

V usage is TRBV11-2 and J usage is TRBJ2-3, with a possible D match to TRBD2 (7 bases). Trimming took 2 bases from V and 1 from J, leaving 19 bases between them. Germline-derived CDR1 and CDR2 are SGHAT and FQNNGV. The CDR3 contains 18 residues. CDR3 sequence reads: CASSLWSGGRLGTDTQYF. The CDR3, as DNA: TGTGCCAGCAGCTTATGGTCGGGGGGCAGGCTGGGCACAGATACGCAGTATTTT. Complete variable domain (other parts from reference TRBV11-2 and TRBJ2-3): EAGVAQSPRYKIIEKRQSVAFWCNPISGHATLYWYQQILGQGPKLLIQFQNNGVVDDSQLPKDRFSAERLKGVDSTLKIQPAKLEDSAVYLCASSLWSGGRLGTDTQYFGPGTRLTVL.

This clonotype has a count of ten or more. The chain links TRBV7-9 to TRBJ2-1; no firm D call. The V gene's germline CDR1 is SEHNR and CDR2 FQNEAQ (reference sequence). Deletions cut 1 base from V and 0 bases from J, with 13 bases between. The CDR3 sequence is 17 residues long. The CDR3 loop is CASSLGSGSNSYNEQFF. The CDR3 coding sequence is TGTGCCAGCAGCTTAGGATCCGGCAGCAACTCCTACAATGAGCAGTTCTTC. Drawing the rest from reference TRBV7-9 and TRBJ2-1, the complete variable domain is DTGVSQNPRHKITKRGQNVTFRCDPISEHNRLYWYRQTLGQGPEFLTYFQNEAQLEKSRLLSDRFSAERPKGSFSTLEIQRTEQGDSAMYLCASSLGSGSNSYNEQFFGPGTRLTVL.

This clonotype was counted only a few times. The genes are TRBV21-1 and TRBJ1-1. TRBV21-1 is shown as a pseudogene. The CDR3 spans 20 residues. The CDR3 loop reads CASSIRNPLGRPFLNTEAFF. The CDR3 region has the DNA TGTGCCAGCAGCATCCGCAACCCTTTAGGCAGACCGTTCTTGAACACTGAAGCTTTCTTT.

This clonotype was seen more than once but under ten times. This rearrangement joins TRBV29-1 to TRBJ1-2; 10 nucleotides align to TRBD1. The germline gives CDR1 SQVTM, CDR2 ANQGSEA. This CDR3 contains 13 residues. V lost 7 bases to trimming and J lost 4 bases; unmatched junction nucleotides: 6. The CDR3: CSGWTGGGYGYTF. The CDR3, as DNA: TGCAGCGGCTGGACAGGGGGAGGCTATGGCTACACCTTC.

This clonotype was seen repeatedly, ten times or more. This chain links TRBV6-2 or TRBV6-3 with TRBJ1-2, with a weak D call TRBD1 (5 bases). The CDR3 covers 12 residues. Germline V lookup: CDR1 MNHEY, CDR2 SVGEGT. Trimming took 5 bases from V and 4 from J, leaving 8 bases between them. The CDR3 sequence: CASSGTVYGYTF. CDR3 coding DNA: TGTGCCAGCAGTGGGACGGTCTATGGCTACACCTTC.

The chain links TRBV15 to TRBJ2-1, with 9 bases that match TRBD1. V lost 0 bases and J lost 7; bases outside the gene matches: 4. Germline values: CDR1 LNHNV, CDR2 YYDKDF (reference sequence). The CDR3 consists of 15 residues. CDR3 coding DNA: TGTGCCACCAGCAGAGAGGGACAGGGAAGGAATGAGCAGTTCTTC. Its protein product is CATSREGQGRNEQFF.

The V gene is TRBV19, the J gene TRBJ2-2; TRBD2 aligns across 8 bases. With V trimmed by 2 bases and J by 10 bases, 6 bases remained unmatched. The CDR3 loop spans 14 amino acids. CDR1 LNHDA and CDR2 SQIVND come from the germline V gene (reference sequence). Here the CDR3 reads CASSILGGAKELFF. For the CDR3, the DNA is TGTGCCAGTAGTATACTCGGGGGGGCCAAGGAGCTGTTTTTT.

V usage is TRBV10-3 and J usage is TRBJ1-1; tentatively, D is TRBD1 (6 bases). This CDR3 has 15 amino acids. Germline CDR1 and CDR2: ENHRY and SYGVKD. The V and J ends lost 2 bases and 2 bases respectively, with 12 bases between them. CDR3 amino acids: CAISEVRGGNTEAFF. The DNA of the CDR3 is TGTGCCATCAGTGAGGTCAGGGGAGGTAACACTGAAGCTTTCTTT.

This clonotype has a count of ten or more. The chain joins TRBV10-3 to TRBJ2-1, with D maybe TRBD1 (5 bases). The germline V gene has CDR1 ENHRY and CDR2 SYGVKD. Trimming shortened V by 8 bases and J by 2 bases, and 19 bases separated the two germline ends. The CDR3 covers 16 residues. DNA of the CDR3: TGTGCCATCTCCTCCCCGAAGGCAGGGACCTACAATGAGCAGTTCTTC. This translates into CAISSPKAGTYNEQFF.

Ten or more counts support this clonotype. The chain recombines TRBV14 with TRBJ2-1; D is undetermined. Per germline, CDR1 SGHDN and CDR2 FVKESK. The CDR3 covers 15 residues. V was pared by 1 base and J by 6 bases, with 13 bases between. This CDR3 is CASSQVISGSNEQFF. The CDR3 DNA follows: TGTGCCAGCAGCCAAGTAATCTCCGGGTCCAATGAGCAGTTCTTC.

This clonotype was seen more than once but under ten times. This rearrangement joins TRBV20-1 to TRBJ1-3; D might be TRBD1 (5 bases). Trimming took 4 bases from V and 1 from J, leaving 11 bases between them. Germline V lookup: CDR1 DFQATT, CDR2 SNEGSKA (reference sequence). This CDR3 spans 14 amino acids. Written as DNA, the CDR3 is TGCAGTGCTACAGGGTTCCGGTCTGGAAACACCATATATTTT. Translation gives CSATGFRSGNTIYF.

CDR3 coding DNA: TGTGCCAGTAGTATAGTCCCGCACAGAAACACCGGGGAGCTGTTTTTT. Protein product: CASSIVPHRNTGELFF. The J gene is TRBJ2-2, the V gene TRBV19; D not resolved. Germline CDR1 LNHDA, CDR2 SQIVND (reference sequence). The CDR3 totals 16 residues. V was clipped by 1 base and J by 2 bases, with 11 bases between them.

The chain employs TRBV9 and TRBJ2-3; D remains unclear. The V end was cut by 4 bases, the J end by 4 bases, with 7 bases between. Germline assignment: CDR1 SGDLS and CDR2 YYNGEE. The length of the CDR3 is 12 residues. CDR3 in amino acids: CASSSVPDTQYF. The CDR3, as DNA: TGTGCCAGCAGCTCTGTTCCAGATACGCAGTATTTT.

The CDR3 here is CASSLILAGPGYNEQFF. CDR3 nucleotides: TGTGCCAGCAGCTTGATACTAGCGGGACCCGGCTACAATGAGCAGTTCTTC. The rearrangement links TRBV5-6 to TRBJ2-1; 10 bases map to TRBD2. V gave up 1 base and J gave up 3 bases; unmatched junction bases: 7. Germline lookup yields CDR1 SGHDT and CDR2 YYEEEE. This CDR3 spans 17 amino acids.

In this sample, this clonotype turned up many times. V and J are TRBV6-5 and TRBJ2-4; 7 positions match TRBD1. The germline CDR1 and CDR2 sequences are MNHEY and SVGAGI. The CDR3 sequence is 17 residues long. V shed 0 bases, J shed 0 bases, and the junction held 5 bases outside the gene matches. CDR3 residues: CASSYSGTVLAKNIQYF. As DNA, the CDR3 is TGTGCCAGCAGTTACTCCGGGACAGTACTAGCCAAAAACATTCAGTACTTC.

The V gene is TRBV7-3, the J gene TRBJ2-1; D is perhaps TRBD2 (5 bases). The CDR3 has 15 amino acids. Deletions cut 5 bases from V and 4 bases from J, with 15 bases between. CDR1 and CDR2 (germline): SGHTA, FQGTGA. CDR3 in amino acids: CASSLDWATYNEQFF. The CDR3 DNA reads TGTGCCAGCAGCCTGGACTGGGCGACTTACAATGAGCAGTTCTTC.

Many counts were recorded for this clonotype. This CDR3 reads CSVDSRTIEAFF. In nucleotides, the CDR3 is TGCAGCGTTGACAGCCGGACTATTGAAGCTTTCTTT. This chain joins TRBV29-1 and TRBJ1-1; D is ambiguous. The ends were cut back, 3 bases at V and 7 bases at J, with 12 bases in the middle. The CDR3 contains 12 residues. The germline V gene has CDR1 SQVTM and CDR2 ANQGSEA.

V and J are TRBV6-5 and TRBJ1-1, with D perhaps TRBD1 (6 bases). Germline V lookup: CDR1 MNHEY, CDR2 SVGAGI. This CDR3 comprises 16 residues. V was clipped by 6 bases and J by 4 bases, with 21 bases between them. The CDR3 sequence is CASRDFTGIRGTEAFF. CDR3 sequence (DNA): TGTGCCAGCAGGGATTTTACAGGGATTAGAGGCACTGAAGCTTTCTTT.

This clonotype was seen only a few times. This chain joins TRBV30 and TRBJ1-2, with TRBD1 identical over 9 bases. J gave up 2 bases and V 0 bases, and 10 bases lay outside the gene matches. The CDR3 is 17 residues long. Looked up from germline, CDR1 is GTSNPN and CDR2 is SVGIG (reference sequence). Here the CDR3 reads CAWSVSQGASSNYGYTF. The CDR3 nucleotides read TGTGCCTGGAGTGTTTCACAGGGGGCGTCTTCGAACTATGGCTACACCTTC.

The chain is built from TRBV5-8 and TRBJ1-5; 7 bases match TRBD1. The CDR3 is made up of 17 amino acids. Germline values: CDR1 SGHTS, CDR2 YDEGEE. With 0 bases clipped from V and 4 bases from J, the junction kept 10 bases outside the gene matches. The CDR3 DNA reads TGTGCCAGCAGCTTGGGAAGTCTAACAGGGGCAAATCAGCCCCAGCATTTT. Encoded protein: CASSLGSLTGANQPQHF.

This clonotype has a count of ten or more. The rearrangement links TRBV7-8 to TRBJ1-3; a possible D gene is TRBD1 (5 bases). This CDR3 spans 16 amino acids. V lost 4 bases and J 0 bases, leaving 13 bases between the germline ends. Germline CDR1 SGHVS, CDR2 FQNEAQ. CDR3 sequence: CASSSRQRSSGNTIYF. The CDR3 region has the DNA TGTGCCAGCAGCTCCCGACAGCGGAGCTCTGGAAACACCATATATTTT. The variable domain in full, completed from reference TRBV7-8 and TRBJ1-3, reads GAGVSQSPRYKVAKRGQDVALRCDPISGHVSLFWYQQALGQGPEFLTYFQNEAQLDKSGLPSDRFFAERPEGSVSTLKIQRTQQEDSAVYLCASSSRQRSSGNTIYFGEGSWLTVV.